The present T cell receptor (beta chain) was sequenced within a study of identical twins. One entry per CDR3 protein results from TCRdb running MiXCR on the 5' RACE reads. The table has under 800,000 distinct CDR3 sequences, about 20% seen once. This CDR3 has 15 amino acids. Germline V CDR1 and CDR2: DFQATT, SNEGSKA (reference sequence). V lost 3 bases to trimming and J lost 3 bases, with 18 bases between them. This clonotype was counted between two and nine times. These same data were also listed under a study on T cells expressing NK-cell markers.

The V and J genes are TRBV20-1 and TRBJ2-7; D is possibly TRBD1 (7 bases). This sequence originates from a woman aged 18 to 35 in good health. What was sequenced was PBMCs. For the CDR3, the DNA is TGCAGTGCTAGCTCAGGGGGAGGCAAGGTCTACGAGCAGTACTTC. Its protein product is CSASSGGGKVYEQYF.